The clone carrying this T cell receptor beta chain was detected only a few times. The data are from a study of cytomegalovirus exposure and HLA in healthy donors. CDR1 is MGHRA and CDR2 is YSYEKL in the germline V gene. The ends were cut back, 1 base at V and 1 base at J, with 13 bases in the middle. The CDR3 runs to 16 residues. The PCR used 60 Vbeta and 13 Jbeta primers. Clones were sequenced by immunoSEQ multiplex PCR, and TCRdb holds only the in-frame ones, with some missing. In the table there are under 200,000 clones, about 72% of which are singletons. The TCR sequence derives from a man younger than 45 in good health and CMV-seropositive. Sequenced: PBMCs. The chain links TRBV4-1 to TRBJ1-1; the D gene is possibly TRBD1 (5 bases). CDR3 DNA: TGCGCCAGCAGCCAAGTCAACAGGTTATCGAACACTGAAGCTTTCTTT. Translation gives CASSQVNRLSNTEAFF.